Only a few counts were recorded for the clone carrying this TCR beta chain. Its target is not known. Peripheral blood from each donor was collected in a volume of roughly 9.8 milliliters. A sample-barcoded 5' primer and a J-beta primer mix were used in a second PCR of about 6 to 12 cycles. A tag from a template-switch adaptor with 12 random nucleotides marked each cDNA molecule. Using its own MiXCR run on the 5' RACE reads, TCRdb lists one record per CDR3 protein. Of over 1.5 million distinct CDR3 sequences detected, around half appear once; the ten largest clones hold 2% to 2.5%. This sample is part of a study of blood T cells in healthy people across ages. General study results and limits: More naive CD4+ cells and higher diversity were found in long-lived than in aged donors. In the absence of known donor CMV status, changes in expanded clonotypes were possibly confounded.

Sequenced input: blood. This clonotype was obtained from a woman between 40 and 55 years old in good health.

The DNA of the CDR3 is TGTGCCAGCAGTTTTGGAGGGGGCGCTTACAGGTTCGATTCACCCCTCCACTTT. It codes for CASSFGGGAYRFDSPLHF. The chain uses TRBV12-3 or TRBV12-4 and TRBJ1-6; 7 nucleotides match TRBD1. J was trimmed by 8 bases and V by 3 bases; bases with no gene match: 16. The CDR3 has 18 amino acids.